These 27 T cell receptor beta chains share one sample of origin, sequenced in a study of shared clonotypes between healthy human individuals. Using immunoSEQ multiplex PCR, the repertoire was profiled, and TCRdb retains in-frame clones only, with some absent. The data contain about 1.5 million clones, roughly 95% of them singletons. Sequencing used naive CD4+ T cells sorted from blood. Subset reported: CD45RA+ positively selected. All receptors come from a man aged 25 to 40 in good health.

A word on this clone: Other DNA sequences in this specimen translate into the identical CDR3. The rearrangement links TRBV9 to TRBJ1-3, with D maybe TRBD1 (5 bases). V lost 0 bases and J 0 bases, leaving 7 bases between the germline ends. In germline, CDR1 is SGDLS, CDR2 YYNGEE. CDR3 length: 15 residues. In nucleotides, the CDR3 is TGTGCCAGCAGCGTAGCTGGGACCTCTGGAAACACCATATATTTT. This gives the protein CASSVAGTSGNTIYF.

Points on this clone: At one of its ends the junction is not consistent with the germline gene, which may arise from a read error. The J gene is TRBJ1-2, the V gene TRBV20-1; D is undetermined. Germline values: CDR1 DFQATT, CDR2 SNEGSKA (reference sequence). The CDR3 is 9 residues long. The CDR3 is CSARDGPYF. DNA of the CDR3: TGCAGTGCTAGAGACGGGCCGTACTTC.

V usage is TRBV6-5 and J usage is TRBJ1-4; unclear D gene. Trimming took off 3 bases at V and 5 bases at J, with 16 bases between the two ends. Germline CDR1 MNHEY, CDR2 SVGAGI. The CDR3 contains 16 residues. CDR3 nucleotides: TGTGCCAGCAGTTATAAGTCGGGCCCGCTCAATGAAAAACTGTTTTTT. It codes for CASSYKSGPLNEKLFF.

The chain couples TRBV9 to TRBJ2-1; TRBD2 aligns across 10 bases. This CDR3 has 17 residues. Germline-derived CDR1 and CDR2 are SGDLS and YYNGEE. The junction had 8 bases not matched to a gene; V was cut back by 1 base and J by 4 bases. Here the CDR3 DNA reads TGTGCCAGCAGCGTACCTCAAGCGGGAGGGCCATACAATGAGCAGTTCTTC. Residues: CASSVPQAGGPYNEQFF.

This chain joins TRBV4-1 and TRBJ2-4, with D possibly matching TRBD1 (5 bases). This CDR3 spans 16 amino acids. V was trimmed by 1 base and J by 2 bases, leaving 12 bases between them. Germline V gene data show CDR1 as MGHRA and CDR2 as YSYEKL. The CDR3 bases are TGCGCCAGCAGCCAAGGCGCAGGGAAAACCAAAAACATTCAGTACTTC. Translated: CASSQGAGKTKNIQYF.

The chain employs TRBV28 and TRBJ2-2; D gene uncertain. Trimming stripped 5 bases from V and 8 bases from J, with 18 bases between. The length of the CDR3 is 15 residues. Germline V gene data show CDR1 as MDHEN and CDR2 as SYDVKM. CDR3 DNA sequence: TGTGCCAGCAGTCCATACCCGTCGGTGCGGGGGGAGCTGTTTTTT. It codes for CASSPYPSVRGELFF.

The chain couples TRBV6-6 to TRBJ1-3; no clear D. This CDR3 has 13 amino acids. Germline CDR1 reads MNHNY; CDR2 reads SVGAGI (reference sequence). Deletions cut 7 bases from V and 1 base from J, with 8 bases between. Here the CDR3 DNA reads TGTGCCAGCACTCGGACGTCTGGAAACACCATATATTTT. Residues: CASTRTSGNTIYF.

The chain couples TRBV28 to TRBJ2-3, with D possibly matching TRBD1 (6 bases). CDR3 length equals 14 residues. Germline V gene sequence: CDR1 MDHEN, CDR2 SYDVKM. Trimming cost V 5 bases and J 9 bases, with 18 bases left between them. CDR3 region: CASSPRRAGTTQYF. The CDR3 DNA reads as TGTGCCAGCAGTCCCCGCCGAGCAGGGACAACGCAGTATTTT.

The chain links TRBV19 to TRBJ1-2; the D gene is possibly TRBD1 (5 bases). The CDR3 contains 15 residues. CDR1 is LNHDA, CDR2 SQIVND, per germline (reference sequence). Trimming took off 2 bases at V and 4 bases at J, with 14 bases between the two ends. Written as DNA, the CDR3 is TGTGCCAGTAGTATATCCGGGACGGCGGCCTATGGCTACACCTTC. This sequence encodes CASSISGTAAYGYTF.

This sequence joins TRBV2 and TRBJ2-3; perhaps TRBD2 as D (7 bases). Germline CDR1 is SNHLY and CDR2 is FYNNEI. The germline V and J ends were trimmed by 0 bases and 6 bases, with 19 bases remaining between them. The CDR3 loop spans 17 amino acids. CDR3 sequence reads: CASSEARGPSGYDTQYF. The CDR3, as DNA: TGTGCCAGCAGTGAAGCGCGGGGGCCTAGCGGTTACGATACGCAGTATTTT.

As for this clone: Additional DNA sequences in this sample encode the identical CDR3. The CDR3 bases are TGCGCCAGCAGCTTGGGGATCGCCTACGAGCAGTACTTC. Translated, it gives CASSLGIAYEQYF. The J gene is TRBJ2-7, the V gene TRBV5-1; D not resolved. Germline V gene sequence: CDR1 SGHRS, CDR2 YFSETQ. The CDR3 runs to 13 residues. The germline V and J ends were trimmed by 0 bases and 2 bases, with 6 bases remaining between them.

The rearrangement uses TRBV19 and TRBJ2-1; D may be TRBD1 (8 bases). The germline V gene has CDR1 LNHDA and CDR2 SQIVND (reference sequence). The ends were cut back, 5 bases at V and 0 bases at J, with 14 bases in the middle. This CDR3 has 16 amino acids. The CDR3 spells CASSPGGGSSYNEQFF. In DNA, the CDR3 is TGTGCCAGTAGTCCAGGGGGCGGGAGCTCCTACAATGAGCAGTTCTTC.

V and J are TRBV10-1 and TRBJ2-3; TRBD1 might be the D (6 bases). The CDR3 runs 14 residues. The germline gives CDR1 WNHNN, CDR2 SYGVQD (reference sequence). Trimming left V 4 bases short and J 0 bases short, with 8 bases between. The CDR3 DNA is TGCGCCAGCAGTGGGACAGAAAGCACAGATACGCAGTATTTT. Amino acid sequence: CASSGTESTDTQYF.

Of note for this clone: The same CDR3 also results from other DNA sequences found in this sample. For the CDR3, the DNA is TGTGCCAGCAGCTTGCAGACTAGCTCCTACGAGCAGTACTTC. Residues: CASSLQTSSYEQYF. J is TRBJ2-7 and V is TRBV5-4, with D perhaps TRBD2 (6 bases). In germline, CDR1 is SGHNT, CDR2 YYREEE (reference sequence). V lost 1 base and J 0 bases, leaving 8 bases between the germline ends. CDR3 size: 14 residues.

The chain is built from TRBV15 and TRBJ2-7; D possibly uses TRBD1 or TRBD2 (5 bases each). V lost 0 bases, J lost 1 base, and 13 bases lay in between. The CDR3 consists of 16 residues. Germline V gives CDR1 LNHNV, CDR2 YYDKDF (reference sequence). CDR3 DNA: TGTGCCACCAGCAGAGATATACTGAGGGGTTCCTACGAGCAGTACTTC. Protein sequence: CATSRDILRGSYEQYF.

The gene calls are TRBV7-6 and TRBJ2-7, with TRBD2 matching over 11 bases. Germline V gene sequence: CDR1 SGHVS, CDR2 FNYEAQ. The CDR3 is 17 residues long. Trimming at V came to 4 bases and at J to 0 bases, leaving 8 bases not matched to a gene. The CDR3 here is CASSSTSGSPPSYEQYF. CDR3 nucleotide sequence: TGTGCCAGCAGCTCAACTAGCGGGAGTCCCCCCTCCTACGAGCAGTACTTC.

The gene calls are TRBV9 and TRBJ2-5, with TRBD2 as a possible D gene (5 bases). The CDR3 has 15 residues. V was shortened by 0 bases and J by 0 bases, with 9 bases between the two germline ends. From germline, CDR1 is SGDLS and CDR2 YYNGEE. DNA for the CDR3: TGTGCCAGCAGCGTAGCGGGGATGTACCAAGAGACCCAGTACTTC. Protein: CASSVAGMYQETQYF.

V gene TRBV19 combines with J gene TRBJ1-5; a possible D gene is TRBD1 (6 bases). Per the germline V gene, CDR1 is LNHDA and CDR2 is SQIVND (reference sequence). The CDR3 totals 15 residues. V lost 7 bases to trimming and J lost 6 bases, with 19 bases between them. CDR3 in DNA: TGTGCCAGTACCGAACGCACAGGGTTCGGTCAGCCCCAGCATTTT. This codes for CASTERTGFGQPQHF.

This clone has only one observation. The CDR3 sequence: CASSPVGVFRNTEAFF. The CDR3 bases are TGTGCCAGCTCACCCGTCGGAGTTTTTAGGAACACTGAAGCTTTCTTT. This chain connects TRBV18 to TRBJ1-1; no reliable D call. V was clipped by 3 bases and J by 1 base, with 15 bases between them. CDR3 length: 16 amino acids. Germline values: CDR1 KGHSH, CDR2 LQKENI.

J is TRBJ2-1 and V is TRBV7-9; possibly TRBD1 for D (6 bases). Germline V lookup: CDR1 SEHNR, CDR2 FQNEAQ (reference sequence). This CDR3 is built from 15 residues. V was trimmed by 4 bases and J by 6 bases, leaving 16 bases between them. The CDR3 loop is CASSSRGGLGNEQFF. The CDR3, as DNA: TGTGCCAGCAGCTCGAGAGGGGGATTGGGCAATGAGCAGTTCTTC.

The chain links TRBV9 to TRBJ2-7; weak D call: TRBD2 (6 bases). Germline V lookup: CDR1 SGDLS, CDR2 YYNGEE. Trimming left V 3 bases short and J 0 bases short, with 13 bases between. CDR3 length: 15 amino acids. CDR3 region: CASSARLDSSYEQYF. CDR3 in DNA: TGTGCCAGCAGCGCACGACTAGACAGCTCCTACGAGCAGTACTTC.

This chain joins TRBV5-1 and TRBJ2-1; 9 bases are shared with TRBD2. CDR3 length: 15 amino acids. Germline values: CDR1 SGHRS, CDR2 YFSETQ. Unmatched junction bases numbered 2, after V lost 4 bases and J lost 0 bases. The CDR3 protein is CASSVLAGSYNEQFF. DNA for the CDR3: TGCGCCAGCAGCGTACTAGCGGGCTCCTACAATGAGCAGTTCTTC.

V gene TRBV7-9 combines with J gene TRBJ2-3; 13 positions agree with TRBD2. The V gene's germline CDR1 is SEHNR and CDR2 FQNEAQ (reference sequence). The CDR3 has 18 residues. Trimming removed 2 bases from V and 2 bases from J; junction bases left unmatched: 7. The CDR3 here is CASSLRRLAGGYTDTQYF. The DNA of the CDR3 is TGTGCCAGCAGCTTACGGAGACTAGCGGGAGGTTACACAGATACGCAGTATTTT.

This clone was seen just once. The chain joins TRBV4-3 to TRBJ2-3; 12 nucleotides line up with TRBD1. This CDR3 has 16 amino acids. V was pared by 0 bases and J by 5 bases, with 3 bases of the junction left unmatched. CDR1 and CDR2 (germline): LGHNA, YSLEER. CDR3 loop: CASSQEGTGGLDTQYF. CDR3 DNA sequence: TGCGCCAGCAGCCAAGAGGGGACAGGGGGCTTAGATACGCAGTATTTT.

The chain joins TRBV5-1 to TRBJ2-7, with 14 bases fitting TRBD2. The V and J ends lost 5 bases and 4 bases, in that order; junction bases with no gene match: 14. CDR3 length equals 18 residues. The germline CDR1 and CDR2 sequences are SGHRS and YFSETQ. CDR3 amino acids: CASRRSPGTSGSGYEQYF. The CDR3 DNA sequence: TGCGCCAGCAGACGATCCCCCGGGACTAGCGGGAGTGGTTACGAGCAGTACTTC.

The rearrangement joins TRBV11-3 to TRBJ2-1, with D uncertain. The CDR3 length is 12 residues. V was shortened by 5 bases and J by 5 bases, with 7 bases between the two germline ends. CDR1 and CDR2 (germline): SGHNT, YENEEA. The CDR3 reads CASSTDNNEQFF. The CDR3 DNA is TGTGCCAGCAGCACTGATAACAATGAGCAGTTCTTC.

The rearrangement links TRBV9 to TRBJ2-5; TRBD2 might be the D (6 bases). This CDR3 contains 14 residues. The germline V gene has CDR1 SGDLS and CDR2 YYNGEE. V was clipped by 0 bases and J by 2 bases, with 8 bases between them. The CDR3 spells CASSVDGGQETQYF. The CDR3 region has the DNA TGTGCCAGCAGCGTAGATGGAGGGCAAGAGACCCAGTACTTC.